This T cell receptor beta chain was documented in a study of metastatic and nonmetastatic thyroid tumors. The overall study: Patients with malignant and benign thyroid disease provided blood and tumor or nodule tissue, whose repertoires were compared.

Not a single patient had been given any form of treatment at any point before undergoing thyroid surgery. Regarding the study as a whole: Reports indicated that malignant thyroid tumors showed significantly higher TCR beta diversity than benign nodules did, in blood and tumor.

CDR3 size: 13 residues. Germline-derived CDR1 and CDR2 are SGHAT and FQNNGV. V was pared by 1 base and J by 2 bases, with 5 bases between. How the authors handled the data: A distant-metastasis classifier for papillary thyroid cancer was built using CDR3 differences across clinicopathological groups. TCRdb re-called the PCR reads via MiXCR. The V and J calls come from TCRdb's annotation, not from the publication. Of around 26,000 clones detected, roughly 20% appear once; the ten largest clones hold 4.4%. In this sample, this clone turned up a few times. Its specificity is not known. This chain links TRBV11-2 with TRBJ1-2; D ambiguous. The TCR was taken from a female donor with papillary thyroid cancer or a benign thyroid nodule (not recorded which). Some clones in this sample may be carry-over from other donors' samples. The sample was adjacent normal tissue. In DNA form, the CDR3 reads TGTGCCAGCAGCTTAGGCAGAAACTATGGCTACACCTTC. Its protein product is CASSLGRNYGYTF.